The rows below give T cell receptor beta chains drawn from one sample of a study of control samples from healthy donors and cancer patients. Repertoires were generated with immunoSEQ multiplex PCR, while TCRdb's copy carries only in-frame clones and drops some. This table holds around 95,000 clones, over 80% found once. Sequenced input: blood. Every receptor here comes from a man aged 30 to 45 in good health. Each CDR3 is given without its conserved first and last residue. Each record gives: J gene, D gene, V gene, CDR3 protein. The D gene is left open where the match is weak.

J gene: TRBJ2-4
D gene: -
V gene: TRBV9
CDR3 protein: ASGTGGGNIQY

J gene: TRBJ2-3
D gene: TRBD1
V gene: TRBV30
CDR3 protein: AWCTGTGGPDTQY

J gene: TRBJ1-1
D gene: -
V gene: TRBV11-2
CDR3 protein: ASGPPGTMNTEAF

J gene: TRBJ2-5
D gene: TRBD1
V gene: TRBV27
CDR3 protein: ASSFGIYGTGKIETQY

J gene: TRBJ2-7
D gene: -
V gene: TRBV2
CDR3 protein: ASGGTIYEQY

J gene: TRBJ2-3
D gene: -
V gene: TRBV7-9
CDR3 protein: ASSSTSSSTDTQY

J gene: TRBJ2-2
D gene: -
V gene: TRBV11-3
CDR3 protein: ASSWASPGGELF

J gene: TRBJ2-7
D gene: -
V gene: TRBV5-1
CDR3 protein: ASSLVGADEQY

J gene: TRBJ2-7
D gene: -
V gene: TRBV5-6
CDR3 protein: ASRNQRGGEQY

J gene: TRBJ1-5
D gene: TRBD1
V gene: TRBV28
CDR3 protein: ASSSDRVSNQPQH

J gene: TRBJ2-3
D gene: TRBD2
V gene: TRBV25-1
CDR3 protein: ASSPGGTGGPGSDTQY

J gene: TRBJ2-7
D gene: -
V gene: TRBV19
CDR3 protein: ASSKGRAYEQY

J gene: TRBJ1-3
D gene: -
V gene: TRBV7-6
CDR3 protein: ASSQDILSGNTIY

J gene: TRBJ2-5
D gene: TRBD2
V gene: TRBV5-6
CDR3 protein: ASSWGTSGETQY

J gene: TRBJ1-3
D gene: -
V gene: TRBV19
CDR3 protein: ASSRSGSGNTIY

J gene: TRBJ1-1
D gene: TRBD1
V gene: TRBV5-6
CDR3 protein: ASSPGTGAGSTEAF

J gene: TRBJ1-2
D gene: -
V gene: TRBV5-5
CDR3 protein: ASTPTGGSNYGYT

J gene: TRBJ1-1
D gene: -
V gene: TRBV30
CDR3 protein: AWSETNTEAF

J gene: TRBJ1-2
D gene: -
V gene: TRBV5-6
CDR3 protein: ASSSMDRIYGYT

J gene: TRBJ1-2
D gene: -
V gene: TRBV5-1
CDR3 protein: ASSKVAGEGYGYT

J gene: TRBJ2-7
D gene: -
V gene: TRBV5-6
CDR3 protein: ASSLITGTAYEQY

J gene: TRBJ1-4
D gene: TRBD1
V gene: TRBV3-1/TRBV3-2
CDR3 protein: ASSHTGQGGTNEKLF

J gene: TRBJ1-5
D gene: -
V gene: TRBV4-1
CDR3 protein: ASRRVADSNQPQH

J gene: TRBJ1-2
D gene: -
V gene: TRBV2
CDR3 protein: ASHFNRVDGYT

J gene: TRBJ2-5
D gene: -
V gene: TRBV2
CDR3 protein: ASKTRQTEETQY

J gene: TRBJ1-2
D gene: TRBD1
V gene: TRBV27
CDR3 protein: ASSLGDRVGNYGYT

J gene: TRBJ1-1
D gene: -
V gene: TRBV5-1
CDR3 protein: ASSLAGGNTEAF

J gene: TRBJ1-1
D gene: -
V gene: TRBV7-2
CDR3 protein: ASSFDRLEAF

J gene: TRBJ1-6
D gene: -
V gene: TRBV10-1
CDR3 protein: ASSELRNNSPLH